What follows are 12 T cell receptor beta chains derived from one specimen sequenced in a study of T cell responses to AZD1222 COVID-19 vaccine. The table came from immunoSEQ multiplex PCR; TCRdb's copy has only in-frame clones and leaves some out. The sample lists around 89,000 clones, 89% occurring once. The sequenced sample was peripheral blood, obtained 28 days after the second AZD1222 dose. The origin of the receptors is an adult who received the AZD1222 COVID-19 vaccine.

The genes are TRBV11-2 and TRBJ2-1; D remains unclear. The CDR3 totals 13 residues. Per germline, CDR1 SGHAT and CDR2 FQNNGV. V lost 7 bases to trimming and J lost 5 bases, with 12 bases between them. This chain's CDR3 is CASTRKVNNEQFF. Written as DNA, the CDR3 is TGTGCCAGCACTCGCAAAGTCAACAATGAGCAGTTCTTC.

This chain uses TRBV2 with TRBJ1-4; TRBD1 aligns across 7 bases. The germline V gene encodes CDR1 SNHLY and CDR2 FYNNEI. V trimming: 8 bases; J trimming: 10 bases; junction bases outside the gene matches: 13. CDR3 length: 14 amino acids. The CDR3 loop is CASGSRGDGGKLFF. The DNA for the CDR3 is TGTGCCAGCGGTAGCAGGGGGGACGGTGGAAAACTGTTTTTT.

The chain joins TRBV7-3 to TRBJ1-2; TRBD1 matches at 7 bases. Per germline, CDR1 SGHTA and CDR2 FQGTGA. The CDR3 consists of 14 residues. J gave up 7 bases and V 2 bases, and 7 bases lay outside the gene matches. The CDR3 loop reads CASSLYEGAGGYTF. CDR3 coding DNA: TGTGCCAGCAGCTTATACGAGGGGGCGGGTGGCTACACCTTC.

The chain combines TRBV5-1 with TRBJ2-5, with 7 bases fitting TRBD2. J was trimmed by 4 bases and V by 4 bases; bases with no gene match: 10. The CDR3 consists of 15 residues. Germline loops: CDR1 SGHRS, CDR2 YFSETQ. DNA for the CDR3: TGCGCCAGCAGCACCGGGACTACCAGTGGAGAGACCCAGTACTTC. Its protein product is CASSTGTTSGETQYF.

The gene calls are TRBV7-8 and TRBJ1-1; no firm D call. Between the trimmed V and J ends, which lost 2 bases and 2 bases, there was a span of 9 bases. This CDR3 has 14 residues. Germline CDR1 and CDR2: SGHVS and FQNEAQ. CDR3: CASSLSVANTEAFF. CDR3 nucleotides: TGTGCCAGCAGCTTATCCGTAGCAAACACTGAAGCTTTCTTT.

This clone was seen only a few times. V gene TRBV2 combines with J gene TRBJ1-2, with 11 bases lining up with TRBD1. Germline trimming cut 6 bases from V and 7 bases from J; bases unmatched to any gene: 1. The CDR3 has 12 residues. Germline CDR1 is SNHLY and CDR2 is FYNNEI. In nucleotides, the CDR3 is TGTGCCAGCAGAGGGACAGGGGGTGGCTACACCTTC. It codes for CASRGTGGGYTF.

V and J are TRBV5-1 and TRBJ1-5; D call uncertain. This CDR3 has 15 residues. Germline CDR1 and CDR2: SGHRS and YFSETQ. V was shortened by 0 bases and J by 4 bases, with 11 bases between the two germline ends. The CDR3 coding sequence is TGCGCCAGCAGCTTGGAGCCGGGAGCAAATCAGCCCCAGCATTTT. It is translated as CASSLEPGANQPQHF. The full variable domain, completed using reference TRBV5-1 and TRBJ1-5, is KAGVTQTPRYLIKTRGQQVTLSCSPISGHRSVSWYQQTPGQGLQFLFEYFSETQRNKGNFPGRFSGRQFSNSRSEMNVSTLELGDSALYLCASSLEPGANQPQHFGDGTRLSIL.

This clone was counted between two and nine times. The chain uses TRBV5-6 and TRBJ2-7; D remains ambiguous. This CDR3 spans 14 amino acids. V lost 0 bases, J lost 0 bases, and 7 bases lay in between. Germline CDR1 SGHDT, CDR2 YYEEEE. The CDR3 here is CASSLGSSSYEQYF. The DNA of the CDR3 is TGTGCCAGCAGCTTGGGCTCATCCTCCTACGAGCAGTACTTC.

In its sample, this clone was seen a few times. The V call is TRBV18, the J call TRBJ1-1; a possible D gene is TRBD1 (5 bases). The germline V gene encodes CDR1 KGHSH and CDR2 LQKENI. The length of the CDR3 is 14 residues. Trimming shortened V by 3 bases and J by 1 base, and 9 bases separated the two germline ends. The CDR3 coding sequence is TGTGCCAGCTCACCTAATAGGGGGAACACTGAAGCTTTCTTT. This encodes CASSPNRGNTEAFF.

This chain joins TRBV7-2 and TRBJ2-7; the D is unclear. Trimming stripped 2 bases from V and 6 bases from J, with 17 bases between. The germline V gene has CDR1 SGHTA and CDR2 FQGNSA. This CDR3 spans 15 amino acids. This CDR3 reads CASSLNQASTSEQYF. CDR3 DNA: TGTGCCAGCAGCTTAAATCAAGCGTCAACCTCCGAGCAGTACTTC.

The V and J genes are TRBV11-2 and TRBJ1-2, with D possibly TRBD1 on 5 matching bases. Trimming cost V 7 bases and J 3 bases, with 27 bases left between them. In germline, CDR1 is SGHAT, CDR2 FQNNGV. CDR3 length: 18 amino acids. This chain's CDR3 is CASTLGTLGSQIYYGYTF. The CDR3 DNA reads TGTGCCAGCACCCTTGGGACCCTCGGAAGCCAGATTTACTATGGCTACACCTTC.

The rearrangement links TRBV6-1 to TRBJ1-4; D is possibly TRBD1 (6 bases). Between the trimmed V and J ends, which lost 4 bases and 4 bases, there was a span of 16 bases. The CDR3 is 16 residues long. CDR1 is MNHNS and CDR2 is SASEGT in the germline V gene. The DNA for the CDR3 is TGTGCCAGCAGTGTCGAGGGGGTTAAGGGTAATGAAAAACTGTTTTTT. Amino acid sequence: CASSVEGVKGNEKLFF.